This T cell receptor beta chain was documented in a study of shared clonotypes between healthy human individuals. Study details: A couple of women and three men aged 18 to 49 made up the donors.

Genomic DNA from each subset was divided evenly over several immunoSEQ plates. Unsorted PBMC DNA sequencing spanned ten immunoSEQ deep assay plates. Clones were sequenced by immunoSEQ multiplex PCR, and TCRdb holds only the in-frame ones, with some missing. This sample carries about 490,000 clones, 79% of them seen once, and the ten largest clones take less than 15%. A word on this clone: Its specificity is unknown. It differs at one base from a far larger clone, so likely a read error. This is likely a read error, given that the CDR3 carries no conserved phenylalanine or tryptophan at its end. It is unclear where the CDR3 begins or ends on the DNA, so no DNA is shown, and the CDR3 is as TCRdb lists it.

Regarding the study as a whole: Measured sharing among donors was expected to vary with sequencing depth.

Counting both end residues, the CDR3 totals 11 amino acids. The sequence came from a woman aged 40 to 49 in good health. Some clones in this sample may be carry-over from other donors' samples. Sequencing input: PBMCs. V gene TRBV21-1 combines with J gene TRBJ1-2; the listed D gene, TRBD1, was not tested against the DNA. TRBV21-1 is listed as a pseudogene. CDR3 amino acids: CASGTGGSETS.